The present T cell receptor beta chain was sequenced within a study of blood T cell repertoires in COVID-19. Study overall: Researchers got acute and convalescent COVID-19 samples from the United States, Italy and Spain. T cells, B-cell-depleted T cells, or PBMCs supplied cDNA or gDNA.

This CDR3 has 15 residues. The germline V and J ends were trimmed by 3 bases and 0 bases, with 11 bases remaining between them. From germline, CDR1 is MNHEY and CDR2 SVGEGT. Sequencing used immunoSEQ multiplex PCR; TCRdb keeps in-frame clones, though not all of them. This table has approximately 180,000 clones, more than 75% appearing once. The chain joins TRBV6-2 or TRBV6-3 to TRBJ1-2, with no clear D. This clonotype originated in a person between 65 and 79 years old with COVID-19, enrolled during active disease. Material: peripheral blood. The CDR3 is CASSYIQPANYGYTF. CDR3 nucleotides: TGTGCCAGCAGTTATATACAACCAGCTAACTATGGCTACACCTTC.